These 30 T cell receptor beta chains share one sample of origin, sequenced in a study of post-analysis software for immune sequencing data. Findings and caveats of the study: In patients, roughly five TRBV segments were more frequent than in controls, with TRBV5-6, TRBV5-1 and TRBV20-1 among them.

Which antigens these TCRs recognize remains unknown. Included in the TCR beta cDNA libraries were unique molecular identifiers. One entry per CDR3 protein, called by TCRdb with MiXCR from the PCR reads. The data show roughly 800,000 distinct CDR3 sequences, approximately 44% seen once. Material: blood. Source of these receptors: a girl between 10 and 17 years old with multiple sclerosis.

This clonotype has just a few counts. CDR3 bases: TGTGCCAGCAGCTTATTACCCGGGGGTAACGGCGGTCGGCAAGAGACCCAGTACTTC. Translation: CASSLLPGGNGGRQETQYF. The chain recombines TRBV7-2 with TRBJ2-5; the D gene is possibly TRBD2 (6 bases). The CDR3 runs to 19 residues. The V gene's germline CDR1 is SGHTA and CDR2 FQGNSA. V was shortened by 2 bases and J by 2 bases, with 24 bases between the two germline ends.

This rearrangement joins TRBV10-3 to TRBJ2-1, with 8 bases lining up with TRBD2. The CDR3 runs 15 residues. The germline V gene encodes CDR1 ENHRY and CDR2 SYGVKD. V lost 4 bases to trimming and J lost 9 bases; unmatched junction nucleotides: 11. The CDR3 DNA is TGTGCCATCAGTGGTCGGGAGGGCCTAAGTGGTGAGCAGTTCTTC. It codes for CAISGREGLSGEQFF.

This chain connects TRBV12-3 or TRBV12-4 to TRBJ1-5; possible D gene TRBD1, 5 bases. This CDR3 is built from 15 residues. V shed 7 bases and J shed 0 bases, with 13 bases lying between them. The chain's CDR3 is CASTPGVYSNQPQHF. The CDR3 coding sequence is TGTGCCAGCACCCCGGGGGTCTATAGCAATCAGCCCCAGCATTTT.

In this sample, this clonotype turned up a few times. CDR3 nucleotide sequence: TGTGCCAGCAGCGTAGGTGCTGCGCTAGCCAAAAACATTCAGTACTTC. This codes for CASSVGAALAKNIQYF. This chain connects TRBV9 to TRBJ2-4; D uncertain. The V gene's germline CDR1 is SGDLS and CDR2 YYNGEE. The V gene lost 0 bases and the J gene lost 0 bases, with 10 bases spanning the gap. The CDR3 totals 16 residues.

This clonotype was picked up one time. The V and J genes are TRBV7-2 and TRBJ2-5; no reliable D call. Matching the DNA end better, TRBJ2-7 makes the J call doubtful. The CDR3 consists of 13 residues. CDR1 is SGHTA, CDR2 FQGNSA, per germline. CDR3: CASSPRLVNEQYF. DNA for the CDR3: TGTGCCAGCAGCCCCCGATTGGTCAACGAGCAGTACTTC.

This rearrangement joins TRBV7-6 to TRBJ2-5; the match to TRBD1 covers 9 bases. CDR3 length: 16 amino acids. Unmatched junction bases numbered 15, after V lost 2 bases and J lost 11 bases. CDR1 is SGHVS, CDR2 FNYEAQ, per germline. Here the CDR3 reads CASSLRDRANTDEQYF. The CDR3 bases are TGTGCCAGCAGCTTAAGGGACAGGGCGAACACGGATGAGCAGTACTTC.

The chain links TRBV20-1 to TRBJ1-1; the D is unclear. V was clipped by 1 base and J by 0 bases, with 21 bases between them. CDR3 length: 18 amino acids. Germline CDR1 reads DFQATT; CDR2 reads SNEGSKA (reference sequence). CDR3 in amino acids: CSARVGRGPTLLNTEAFF. In nucleotides, the CDR3 is TGCAGTGCTAGAGTTGGAAGAGGGCCGACTTTATTGAACACTGAAGCTTTCTTT.

The chain employs TRBV20-1 and TRBJ2-5; 9 positions agree with TRBD1. The J call may be in error: the DNA end matches TRBJ2-7 better. Germline V gives CDR1 DFQATT, CDR2 SNEGSKA (reference sequence). The CDR3 has 15 amino acids. The CDR3 nucleotides are TGCAGTGCTAGGGCTACAGGGGGCACCCCCTACGAGCAGTACTTC. Amino acid sequence: CSARATGGTPYEQYF.

This clonotype was counted a few times. J is TRBJ2-7 and V is TRBV5-1, with TRBD2 matching 10 bases. The germline V gene encodes CDR1 SGHRS and CDR2 YFSETQ. The CDR3 has 17 residues. After removal of 4 bases from V and 4 bases from J, the junction contained 14 bases not matched to a gene. The CDR3 region has the DNA TGCGCCAGCAGCCCTACTCTCGCAAGCGGGAGGGCTTACGAGCAGTACTTC. Protein sequence: CASSPTLASGRAYEQYF.

As for this clonotype: The junction departs from germline at one end; a sequencing error may be responsible. The chain employs TRBV19 and TRBJ1-5; 7 bases agree with TRBD1. Germline lookup yields CDR1 LNHDA and CDR2 SQIVND (reference sequence). This CDR3 is built from 17 residues. Here the CDR3 reads CASSLIGGGTDNQPRHF. CDR3 DNA sequence: TGTGCCAGTAGTCTTATAGGAGGCGGGACAGATAATCAGCCCCGGCATTTT.

This clonotype appeared a few times. The chain's CDR3 is CASSYQSGSDEQFF. The DNA of the CDR3 is TGTGCCAGCAGTTACCAGAGCGGGAGCGATGAGCAGTTCTTC. V and J are TRBV6-5 and TRBJ2-1; 8 bases line up with TRBD2. The ends lost 2 bases at V and 8 bases at J; junction bases unmatched: 5. The CDR3 covers 14 residues. CDR1 is MNHEY, CDR2 SVGAGI, per germline.

This rearrangement joins TRBV4-3 to TRBJ2-5, with D possibly being TRBD2 (6 bases). Per the germline V gene, CDR1 is LGHNA and CDR2 is YSLEER. The CDR3 sequence is 17 residues long. The germline V and J ends were trimmed by 0 bases and 5 bases, with 19 bases remaining between them. CDR3 sequence: CASSQEALGGPSETQYF. The CDR3 DNA follows: TGCGCCAGCAGCCAAGAAGCCTTAGGAGGGCCCTCGGAGACCCAGTACTTC.

The CDR3 is CASSLDPTLNEKLFF. Written as DNA, the CDR3 is TGTGCCAGCAGCTTGGATCCGACCTTGAATGAAAAACTGTTTTTT. The rearrangement links TRBV7-9 to TRBJ1-4; D unresolved. V was pared by 3 bases and J by 5 bases, with 13 bases between. Germline V gene sequence: CDR1 SEHNR, CDR2 FQNEAQ (reference sequence). This CDR3 region has 15 residues.

Here the CDR3 DNA reads TGTGCCAGCAGTTTAATCGGGACGGAGACCCAGTACTTC. Translated, it gives CASSLIGTETQYF. The chain couples TRBV28 to TRBJ2-5; possibly TRBD1 or TRBD2 for D (5 bases each). Germline lookup yields CDR1 MDHEN and CDR2 SYDVKM. Trimming left V 2 bases short and J 5 bases short, with 9 bases between. The CDR3 has 13 residues.

The CDR3 bases are TGTGCCAGCAGCTTAGATACGGGGAGAAGCACAGATACGCAGTATTTT. Amino acids: CASSLDTGRSTDTQYF. This chain joins TRBV7-8 and TRBJ2-3; D might be TRBD2 (5 bases). Trimming removed 1 base from V and 0 bases from J, with 11 bases in between. The CDR3 loop spans 16 amino acids. Germline V gives CDR1 SGHVS, CDR2 FQNEAQ.

This chain uses TRBV27 with TRBJ2-1; maybe TRBD1 (6 bases). Germline CDR1 MNHEY, CDR2 SMNVEV (reference sequence). The CDR3 spans 16 residues. Trimming shortened V by 2 bases and J by 7 bases, and 18 bases separated the two germline ends. The CDR3 sequence: CASSLPQGPPGNEQFF. The CDR3 coding sequence is TGTGCCAGCAGTTTACCCCAGGGGCCCCCGGGGAATGAGCAGTTCTTC.

This clonotype has a handful of counts. The V and J genes are TRBV9 and TRBJ2-4; 8 nucleotides agree with TRBD1. The J call is doubtful: the DNA matches TRBJ2-7 better. CDR1 and CDR2 (germline): SGDLS, YYNGEE. The CDR3 consists of 15 residues. CDR3 sequence: CASGPGGVFGDEQYF. DNA of the CDR3: TGTGCCAGCGGCCCAGGGGGCGTTTTTGGGGACGAGCAGTACTTC.

V and J are TRBV29-1 and TRBJ2-3; 7 bases agree with TRBD1. Trimming took 6 bases from V and 3 from J; bases not matched to a gene: 18. The germline V gene encodes CDR1 SQVTM and CDR2 ANQGSEA. The CDR3 runs to 17 residues. The CDR3 protein is CSVKPGQQNLATDTQYF. The CDR3 DNA reads TGCAGCGTGAAGCCGGGACAGCAAAACTTAGCGACAGATACGCAGTATTTT.

This clonotype was counted a single time. Relative to the germline gene, one junction end is altered; a read error may explain this. This chain connects TRBV12-3 or TRBV12-4 to TRBJ2-2; tentatively, D is TRBD1 (6 bases). This CDR3 is built from 14 residues. This chain's CDR3 is CASSLVRGTGERFF. CDR3 coding DNA: TGTGCCAGCAGTTTAGTCAGGGGCACCGGGGAGCGGTTTTTT.

The chain links TRBV9 to TRBJ2-7; no definite D call. CDR3 size: 15 residues. Germline-derived CDR1 and CDR2 are SGDLS and YYNGEE. With 0 bases removed from V and 0 bases from J, the gap between germline ends came to 10 bases. This CDR3 is CASSVGPLGSYEQYF. CDR3 bases: TGTGCCAGCAGCGTAGGCCCCCTCGGCTCCTACGAGCAGTACTTC.

The V gene is TRBV6-1, the J gene TRBJ1-1; 7 nucleotides line up with TRBD1. This CDR3 spans 17 amino acids. Germline CDR1 reads MNHNS; CDR2 reads SASEGT. Losses at the gene ends were 6 bases for V and 0 bases for J; bases not matched to a gene: 13. CDR3 sequence reads: CASRERGPGTVNTEAFF. CDR3 in DNA: TGTGCCAGCAGAGAAAGAGGACCCGGGACAGTGAACACTGAAGCTTTCTTT.

V gene TRBV6-5 combines with J gene TRBJ2-1; D is possibly TRBD1 (6 bases). The J call may not be correct, given that the DNA end is closer to TRBJ2-5. Germline V gives CDR1 MNHEY, CDR2 SVGAGI. CDR3 length equals 11 residues. The CDR3 DNA sequence: TGTGCCAGCAGTTGGGGGCAGTTCCAGTACTTC. This sequence encodes CASSWGQFQYF.

The chain employs TRBV27 and TRBJ2-1; 8 bases match TRBD1. Germline trimming cut 6 bases from V and 8 bases from J; bases unmatched to any gene: 9. This CDR3 spans 14 amino acids. In germline, CDR1 is MNHEY, CDR2 SMNVEV (reference sequence). The CDR3 DNA reads as TGTGCCAGCAGCCCCCGGACAGGGTTCGATGAGCAGTTCTTC. This sequence encodes CASSPRTGFDEQFF.

This chain connects TRBV3-1 to TRBJ2-3, with 8 bases lining up with TRBD1. The CDR3 extends over 13 amino acids. J lost 6 bases, V lost 3 bases, and 2 bases had no gene match. Germline CDR1 LGHDT, CDR2 YNNKEL (reference sequence). The CDR3 region has the DNA TGTGCCAGCAGCCAGGACAGGGCTGATACGCAGTATTTT. Protein sequence: CASSQDRADTQYF.

V usage is TRBV29-1 and J usage is TRBJ2-7; the match to TRBD2 covers 9 bases. The CDR3 is made up of 16 amino acids. The V gene end was trimmed by 0 bases and the J gene end by 2 bases; junction bases not matched to a gene: 8. CDR1 is SQVTM, CDR2 ANQGSEA, per germline. The DNA of the CDR3 is TGCAGCGTTGAAGATCAGGCGGGAGGGCTCCCCTACGAGCAGTACTTC. This gives the protein CSVEDQAGGLPYEQYF.

The V call is TRBV20-1, the J call TRBJ2-4, with D possibly being TRBD2 (5 bases). This CDR3 has 15 amino acids. The ends were cut back, 1 base at V and 0 bases at J, with 10 bases in the middle. Germline CDR1 and CDR2: DFQATT and SNEGSKA (reference sequence). The CDR3 reads CSARVAGLAKNIQYF. For the CDR3, the DNA is TGCAGTGCTAGAGTGGCCGGACTAGCCAAAAACATTCAGTACTTC.

V and J are TRBV27 and TRBJ1-6; no clear D. The CDR3 sequence is 13 residues long. CDR1 is MNHEY, CDR2 SMNVEV, per germline (reference sequence). Trimming shortened V by 3 bases and J by 7 bases, and 7 bases separated the two germline ends. CDR3 loop: CASSFTWNSPLHF. Here the CDR3 DNA reads TGTGCCAGCAGTTTCACTTGGAATTCACCCCTCCACTTT.

V gene TRBV15 combines with J gene TRBJ1-4; D unclear. The ends were cut back, 5 bases at V and 4 bases at J, with 8 bases in the middle. In germline, CDR1 is LNHNV, CDR2 YYDKDF (reference sequence). The CDR3 length is 13 residues. Written as DNA, the CDR3 is TGTGCCACCAGCTCCGGATATAATGAAAAACTGTTTTTT. This translates into CATSSGYNEKLFF.

The rearrangement uses TRBV5-1 and TRBJ2-1, with a possible D match to TRBD1 (5 bases). Germline V gene data show CDR1 as SGHRS and CDR2 as YFSETQ. V lost 0 bases and J 0 bases, leaving 22 bases between the germline ends. CDR3 size: 20 residues. In nucleotides, the CDR3 is TGCGCCAGCAGCTTGGTAGGTCGCCAGGGCGGATCCCCCTCCTACAATGAGCAGTTCTTC. Protein product: CASSLVGRQGGSPSYNEQFF.

V is TRBV20-1 and J is TRBJ2-5; D gene unclear. The CDR3 covers 15 residues. Germline V gene data show CDR1 as DFQATT and CDR2 as SNEGSKA (reference sequence). V was cut by 2 bases and J by 5 bases, with 18 bases left in between. This CDR3 reads CSARIPRHYQETQYF. The CDR3 DNA is TGCAGTGCTAGAATCCCGAGACATTATCAGGAGACCCAGTACTTC.